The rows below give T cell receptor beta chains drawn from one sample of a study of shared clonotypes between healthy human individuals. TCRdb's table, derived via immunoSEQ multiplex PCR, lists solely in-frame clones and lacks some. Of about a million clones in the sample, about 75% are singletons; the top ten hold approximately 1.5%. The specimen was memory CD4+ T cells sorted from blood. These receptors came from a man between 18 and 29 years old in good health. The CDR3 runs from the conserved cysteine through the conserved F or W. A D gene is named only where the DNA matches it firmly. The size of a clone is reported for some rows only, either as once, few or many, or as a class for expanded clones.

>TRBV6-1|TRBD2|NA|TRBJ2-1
TGTGCCAGCAGTGAAAGTAGCGGGGGGCTAAGCTACAATGAGCAGTTCTTC
CASSESSGGLSYNEQFF
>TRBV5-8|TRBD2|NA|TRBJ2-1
TGTGCCAGCAGCTTGGAACCGGGACTAGCGGGAGTTTTCAATGAGCAGTTCTTC
CASSLEPGLAGVFNEQFF
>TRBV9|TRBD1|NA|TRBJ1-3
TGTGCCAGCAGCCCGGACAGGGCGAATGGAAACACCATATATTTT
CASSPDRANGNTIYF
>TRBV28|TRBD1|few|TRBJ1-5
TGTGCCAGCAATTACGTTACAGGGGGAGGTCATAGCAATCAGCCCCAGCATTTT
CASNYVTGGGHSNQPQHF
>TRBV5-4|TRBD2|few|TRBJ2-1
TGTGCCAGCACCACTTTCGGGGGGTCGGGCGAGCAGTTCTTC
CASTTFGGSGEQFF
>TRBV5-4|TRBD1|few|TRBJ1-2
TGTGCCAGCAGCTTATGGGACAGCCGGCGAGTAACCTTC
CASSLWDSRRVTF
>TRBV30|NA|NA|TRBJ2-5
TGTGCCTGGAGTGTCGGGTGGTCTAGCCGAATTCAAGAGACCCAGTACTTC
CAWSVGWSSRIQETQYF
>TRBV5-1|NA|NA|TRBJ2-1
TGCGCCAGCAGCCCAAGCGGCGGGTCTTACAATGAGCAGTTCTTC
CASSPSGGSYNEQFF
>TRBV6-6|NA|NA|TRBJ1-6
TGTGCCAGCCTCAATGGGGAGGTGGTCAATTCACCCCTCCACTTT
CASLNGEVVNSPLHF
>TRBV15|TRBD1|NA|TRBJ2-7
TGTGCCACCAGCAGAGTCCCTGACAGGGGGGAATCCTACGAGCAGTACTTC
CATSRVPDRGESYEQYF
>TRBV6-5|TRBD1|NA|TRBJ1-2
TGTGCCAGCAGCAAGAACAGGGGTTGGAGCTATGGCTACACCTTC
CASSKNRGWSYGYTF
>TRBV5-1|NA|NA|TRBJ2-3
TGCGCCAGCAGCTCGAGGACCTATACAGATACGCAGTATTTT
CASSSRTYTDTQYF
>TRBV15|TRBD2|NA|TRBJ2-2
TGTGCCACCAGCAGAGCCCCCAAGACTAGCGGGGGCACCGGGGAGCTGTTTTTT
CATSRAPKTSGGTGELFF
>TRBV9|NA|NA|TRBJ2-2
TGTGCCAGCAGCGTAAGCGTCGGGGAGCTGTTTTTT
CASSVSVGELFF
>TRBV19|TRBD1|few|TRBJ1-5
TGTGCCAGTAGTTCGCGACAGGGAGTATGGAGCAATCAGCCCCAGCATTTT
CASSSRQGVWSNQPQHF
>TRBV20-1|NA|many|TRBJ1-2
TGCAGTGCTAGCCGGAGTGGCTACACCTTC
CSASRSGYTF
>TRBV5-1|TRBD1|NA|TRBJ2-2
TGCGCCAGCAGCCGTGACAGGGTGGACACCGGGGAGCTGTTTTTT
CASSRDRVDTGELFF
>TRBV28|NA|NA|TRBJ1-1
TGTGCCAGCACTCAAAGGTGGATCACTGAAGCTTTCTTT
CASTQRWITEAFF
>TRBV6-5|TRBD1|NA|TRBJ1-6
TGTGCCAGCAGCCCCGGACAGGGCCAGCGTTCTCTCCACTTT
CASSPGQGQRSLHF
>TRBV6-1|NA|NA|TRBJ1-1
TGTGCCAGCAGGTCGACGTGGGGAGACACTGAAGCTTTCTTT
CASRSTWGDTEAFF
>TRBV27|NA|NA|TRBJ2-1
TGTGCCAGCAGTTTCCTGACCCCCCGACAGGATAGACGCAATGAGCAGTTCTTC
CASSFLTPRQDRRNEQFF
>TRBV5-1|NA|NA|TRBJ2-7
TGCGCCAGCAGTTTGGCCCCGCTAGGGGGGCTGTACACCTACGAGCAGTACTTC
CASSLAPLGGLYTYEQYF
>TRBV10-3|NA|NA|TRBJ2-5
TGTGCCATCAGTGAGTCGAGAGAGACCCAGTACTTC
CAISESRETQYF
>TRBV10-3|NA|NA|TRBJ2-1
TGTGCCATCAGTGATGGACTCCACGGCAATGAGCAGTTCTTC
CAISDGLHGNEQFF
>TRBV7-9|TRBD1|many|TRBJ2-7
TGTGCCAGCAGCTACACGACAGGGGTCTACGAGCAGTACTTC
CASSYTTGVYEQYF
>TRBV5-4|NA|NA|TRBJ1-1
TGTGCCAGCAGCTTCCCAGAGATGAACACTGAAGCTTTCTTT
CASSFPEMNTEAFF
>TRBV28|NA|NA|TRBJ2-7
TGTGCCAGCAGCCCCCATTGGAGAGGACTAGGGGACAGCTCCTACGAGCAGTACTTC
CASSPHWRGLGDSSYEQYF
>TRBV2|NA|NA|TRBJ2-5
TGTGCCAGCAGTGGCGCCGGGACACGGGAGACCCAGTACTTC
CASSGAGTRETQYF
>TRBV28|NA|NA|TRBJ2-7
TGTGCCAGCAGTTTAGGGGGCAGGTCCCTCGAGCAGTACTTC
CASSLGGRSLEQYF
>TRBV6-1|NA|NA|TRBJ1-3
TGTGCCAGCAGTGAGGGCAGGAGAAACACCATATATTTT
CASSEGRRNTIYF
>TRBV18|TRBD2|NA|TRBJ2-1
TGTGCCAGCACCCCACCTCTAGCGGGAGGAGGCTACAATGAGCAGTTCTTC
CASTPPLAGGGYNEQFF
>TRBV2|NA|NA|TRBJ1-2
TGTGCCAGCAGTGAACGAGGGGGGGGCTATGGCTACACCTTC
CASSERGGGYGYTF
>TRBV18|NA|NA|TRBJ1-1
TGTGCCAGCTCACGCGAAGTAGGGCTGAACACTGAAGCTTTCTTT
CASSREVGLNTEAFF
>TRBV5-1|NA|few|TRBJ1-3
TGCGCCAGCAGCGTACAGGGTACAGGAAACACCATATATTTT
CASSVQGTGNTIYF
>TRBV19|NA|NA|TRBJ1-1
TGTGCCAGTAGGGACTTGATGATGAACACTGAAGCTTTCTTT
CASRDLMMNTEAFF
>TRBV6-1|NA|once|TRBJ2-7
TGTGCCAGCAGTGACAGGAGAGAAGCCTACGAGCAGTACTTC
CASSDRREAYEQYF
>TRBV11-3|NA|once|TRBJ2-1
TGTGCCAGCAGCTTAGAGGGGAGAACGGCCCGGGATGAGCAGTTCTTC
CASSLEGRTARDEQFF
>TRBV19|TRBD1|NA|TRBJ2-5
TGTGCCAGTAGTTCCCGGACAGGGGGGTACCAAGAGACCCAGTACTTC
CASSSRTGGYQETQYF
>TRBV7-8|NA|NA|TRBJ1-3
TGTGCCAGCAGCTTAGGGTCTGTTAGGGATGGAAACACCATATATTTT
CASSLGSVRDGNTIYF
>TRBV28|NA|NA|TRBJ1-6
TGTGCCAGCAGCCGTAGTCAGGGAGCGGGTTCACCCCTCCACTTT
CASSRSQGAGSPLHF
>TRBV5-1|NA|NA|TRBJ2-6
TGCGCCAGCAGCTTCGAGGGCTCTGGGGCCAACGTCCTGACTTTC
CASSFEGSGANVLTF
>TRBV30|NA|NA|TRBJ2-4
TGTGCCTGGAGTGTTGGACAGCCCCTAGCCAAAAACATTCAGTACTTC
CAWSVGQPLAKNIQYF
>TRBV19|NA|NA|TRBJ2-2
TGTGCCAGTAGTGGGCTAGCAGGGACCGGGGAGCTGTTTTTT
CASSGLAGTGELFF
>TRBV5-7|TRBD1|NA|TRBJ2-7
TGTGCCAGCAGTAACCGGGACAGGCTTTTGGTGTCCTACGAGCAGTACTTC
CASSNRDRLLVSYEQYF